The clone carrying this TCR beta chain showed up many times. What it binds is unknown. TCR cDNA libraries came from RNA via a modified published protocol. Sample barcodes were added at both library ends during cDNA synthesis. MiXCR was run by TCRdb on the 5' RACE reads, yielding one entry per CDR3 protein. Of roughly 340,000 distinct CDR3 sequences in the sample, about 28% are singletons; the top ten hold about 6%. These data belong to a study of identical twins' blood T cells. The study, taken as a whole, reports: Shared CDR3 clonotype counts tracked mainly the product of cloneset sizes. V gene usage reportedly matched far better within twin pairs than unrelated donors.

CDR1 and CDR2 (germline): MNHEY, SVGAGI. V dropped 6 bases and J dropped 3; count of bases not matched to a gene: 2. CDR3 length: 13 residues. Sample: PBMCs. The V call is TRBV6-5, the J call TRBJ1-2; the match to TRBD1 covers 9 bases. The receptor comes from a woman aged 18 to 55 in good health. As DNA, the CDR3 is TGTGCCAGCAGAAGGACAGGGGACTATGGCTACACCTTC. Translated: CASRRTGDYGYTF.